The clone carrying this TCR beta chain was seen repeatedly, ten times or more. Deletions cut 5 bases from V and 0 bases from J, with 13 bases between. Germline CDR1 is SGHVS and CDR2 is FNYEAQ. This CDR3 contains 16 residues. Using unique molecular identifiers, the investigators prepared the TCRbeta library. TCRdb re-called the PCR reads through MiXCR, storing one row per CDR3 protein. The sample records 440,000 or so distinct CDR3 sequences, about a tenth being singletons. This sample is drawn from a study of T-cell reconstitution after alpha-beta-depleted transplantation in children. The gene calls are TRBV7-6 and TRBJ2-2; D perhaps matches TRBD1 (6 bases). The sequenced sample was PBMCs from the stem cell graft donor, obtained from the stem cell graft. This sequence was found in a human donor who donated a stem cell graft to a child with acute myeloid leukemia. The CDR3 reads CASSPLNRANTGELFF. The DNA of the CDR3 is TGTGCCAGCAGCCCCCTTAACAGGGCGAACACCGGGGAGCTGTTTTTT.